Shown below are 14 T cell receptor beta chains from a single sample sequenced in a study of cytomegalovirus exposure and HLA in healthy donors. 13 Jbeta primers and 60 Vbeta primers were used for the PCR. Produced via immunoSEQ multiplex PCR; TCRdb's table is partial and in-frame only. The table shows around 130,000 clones, with 77% occurring only once. Specimen: PBMCs. Receptor source: a man younger than 30 in good health and CMV-seropositive.

This clone was found a few times. The chain uses TRBV23-1 and TRBJ1-2; D not certain. TRBV23-1 has ORF status, its function being uncertain. The V gene lost 1 base and the J gene lost 2 bases, with 14 bases spanning the gap. CDR3 length equals 16 residues. The CDR3 coding sequence is TGCGCCAGCAGTCAATTCTGGGCAGGCTTAAACTATGGCTACACCTTC. Translation: CASSQFWAGLNYGYTF.

This clone showed up just once. The V and J genes are TRBV5-5 and TRBJ2-5; 9 positions match TRBD1. The CDR3 runs 15 residues. Germline CDR1 SGHKS, CDR2 YYEKEE (reference sequence). Trimming removed 1 base from V and 5 bases from J; junction bases left unmatched: 6. CDR3: CASSLRTGGSETQYF. In DNA, the CDR3 is TGTGCCAGCAGCTTGCGTACAGGGGGCTCGGAGACCCAGTACTTC.

This rearrangement joins TRBV27 to TRBJ2-1, with TRBD2 matching 12 bases. The CDR3 contains 15 residues. The germline V gene has CDR1 MNHEY and CDR2 SMNVEV (reference sequence). V trimming: 6 bases; J trimming: 9 bases; junction bases outside the gene matches: 9. The CDR3 nucleotides read TGTGCCAGCAGAAAGACGACTAGCGGGAGCGGTGAGCAGTTCTTC. This encodes CASRKTTSGSGEQFF.

V gene TRBV6-6 combines with J gene TRBJ2-1, with D perhaps TRBD2 (7 bases). The CDR3 loop spans 15 amino acids. CDR1 and CDR2 from the germline V gene are MNHNY and SVGAGI (reference sequence). V shed 2 bases and J shed 5 bases, with 13 bases lying between them. The CDR3 DNA follows: TGTGCCAGCAGTTACCCAAGGGGGGGAAACAATGAGCAGTTCTTC. Translating gives CASSYPRGGNNEQFF.

The chain is built from TRBV5-8 and TRBJ1-1; D remains unclear. The CDR3 consists of 12 residues. Germline V gives CDR1 SGHTS, CDR2 YDEGEE. Trimming cost V 1 base and J 8 bases, with 9 bases left between them. CDR3 protein: CASSLIPGEAFF. CDR3 DNA: TGTGCCAGCAGCTTGATTCCGGGAGAAGCTTTCTTT.

This chain uses TRBV5-4 with TRBJ1-3; unclear D gene. V shed 4 bases and J shed 7 bases, with 18 bases lying between them. The CDR3 contains 15 residues. The germline CDR1 and CDR2 sequences are SGHNT and YYREEE (reference sequence). CDR3 amino acids: CASSEGNPAVNTIYF. The DNA of the CDR3 is TGTGCCAGCAGCGAGGGTAACCCCGCTGTTAACACCATATATTTT.

This sequence joins TRBV25-1 and TRBJ2-7; tentatively, D is TRBD1 (6 bases). Trimming took off 3 bases at V and 0 bases at J, with 15 bases between the two ends. Germline CDR1 MGHDK, CDR2 SYGVNS. The CDR3 loop spans 16 amino acids. The CDR3 sequence is CASSEPRTASSYEQYF. The DNA of the CDR3 is TGTGCCAGCAGTGAGCCTCGGACAGCGAGCTCCTACGAGCAGTACTTC.

This chain links TRBV19 with TRBJ1-1; D may be TRBD1 (6 bases). The CDR3 totals 16 residues. Germline CDR1 reads LNHDA; CDR2 reads SQIVND (reference sequence). The ends were cut back, 5 bases at V and 0 bases at J, with 16 bases in the middle. In DNA, the CDR3 is TGTGCCAGTAGTGCGGAAGACAGGACGGTGAACACTGAAGCTTTCTTT. Protein product: CASSAEDRTVNTEAFF.

The chain joins TRBV4-1 to TRBJ1-5, with D possibly TRBD1 on 5 matching bases. The germline gives CDR1 MGHRA, CDR2 YSYEKL. Between the trimmed V and J ends, which lost 4 bases and 6 bases, there was a span of 16 bases. The CDR3 extends over 15 amino acids. CDR3 residues: CASSPYGGISQPQHF. CDR3 sequence (DNA): TGCGCCAGCAGCCCCTACGGGGGGATAAGTCAGCCCCAGCATTTT.

The rearrangement links TRBV7-6 to TRBJ2-3, with a weak D call TRBD2 (6 bases). V lost 5 bases, J lost 0 bases, and 15 bases lay in between. CDR3 length: 16 residues. CDR1 SGHVS and CDR2 FNYEAQ come from the germline V gene. CDR3 region: CASSGRLGRSTDTQYF. In nucleotides, the CDR3 is TGTGCCAGCAGCGGTAGACTAGGAAGAAGCACAGATACGCAGTATTTT.

The chain carries TRBV23-1 and TRBJ1-1; D perhaps matches TRBD1 (6 bases). TRBV23-1 is noted as an ORF with a role that remains uncertain. The CDR3 covers 15 residues. Trimming stripped 1 base from V and 1 base from J, with 10 bases between. The CDR3, as DNA: TGCGCCAGCAGTCAATACGGGACACCGAACACTGAAGCTTTCTTT. Its protein is CASSQYGTPNTEAFF.

J is TRBJ1-5 and V is TRBV19, with TRBD1 matching 7 bases. CDR1 is LNHDA, CDR2 SQIVND, per germline (reference sequence). This CDR3 comprises 16 residues. Unmatched junction bases numbered 5, after V lost 3 bases and J lost 0 bases. The CDR3 DNA reads TGTGCCAGTAGTATCGGGACAGTTTATAGCAATCAGCCCCAGCATTTT. Its protein product is CASSIGTVYSNQPQHF.

The CDR3 loop is CASRRTGSGNTIYF. CDR3 bases: TGTGCCAGCAGACGTACAGGGTCTGGAAACACCATATATTTT. The chain joins TRBV28 to TRBJ1-3, with D perhaps TRBD1 (6 bases). The V gene lost 6 bases and the J gene lost 1 base, with 10 bases spanning the gap. The CDR3 spans 14 residues. From germline, CDR1 is MDHEN and CDR2 SYDVKM.

The gene calls are TRBV5-4 and TRBJ2-1; tentatively, D is TRBD2 (5 bases). Trimming took off 4 bases at V and 0 bases at J, with 20 bases between the two ends. This CDR3 contains 18 residues. Germline CDR1 is SGHNT and CDR2 is YYREEE (reference sequence). CDR3 sequence (DNA): TGTGCCAGCAGCCTTACTAGGGCCCGAGGGAGCTCCTACAATGAGCAGTTCTTC. Translated: CASSLTRARGSSYNEQFF. Using reference TRBV5-4 and TRBJ2-1 for the parts outside the CDR3, the full variable domain is ETGVTQSPTHLIKTRGQQVTLRCSSQSGHNTVSWYQQALGQGPQFIFQYYREEENGRGNFPPRFSGLQFPNYSSELNVNALELDDSALYLCASSLTRARGSSYNEQFFGPGTRLTVL.